Listed below are T cell receptor beta chains from one sample, sequenced in a study of regulatory T cells. Libraries were prepared by immunoSEQ multiplex PCR; TCRdb keeps only in-frame clonotypes and omits some of them. Altogether over 25,000 clones are present, around 93% being singletons, with the ten largest covering around 1.5%. The sequenced sample consisted of conventional CD4+ T cells sorted from blood. The source is a person aged 18-30 years with CD3G deficiency. The CDR3 runs from the conserved cysteine through the conserved F or W. The D gene is left open where the match is weak.

D	V	J	CDR3
NA	TRBV7-9	TRBJ1-1	CASSHYLDPLNTEAFF
NA	TRBV30	TRBJ1-4	CAWIGQPQEKLFF
NA	TRBV30	TRBJ2-7	CAWSVANSYEQYF
TRBD2	TRBV7-3	TRBJ2-7	CASSLRGGPSSYEQYF
NA	TRBV5-1	TRBJ2-3	CASSRSAGGRDTQYF
NA	TRBV15	TRBJ1-1	CATSQLGTPHTEAFF
TRBD2	TRBV11-2	TRBJ2-1	CASRPSGGVPYNEQFF
NA	TRBV9	TRBJ2-3	CASSVSPTDTQYF
NA	TRBV7-8	TRBJ2-5	CASSPLGQETQYF
NA	TRBV2	TRBJ1-2	CASSALNYGYTF
NA	TRBV5-4	TRBJ2-5	CASSLNARSETQYF
NA	TRBV11-2	TRBJ2-6	CASSLDSWASGANVLTF
NA	TRBV5-1	TRBJ1-2	CASSEDNYGYTF
NA	TRBV28	TRBJ2-1	CASSLRPFGNRYNEQFF
NA	TRBV5-1	TRBJ2-3	CASSLGGLGLTDTQYF
NA	TRBV6-1	TRBJ1-2	CASSEVGNYGYTF
TRBD1	TRBV6-1	TRBJ2-3	CASSAGQGFGGGSNTQYF
NA	TRBV7-9	TRBJ2-1	CASSPPSKDEQFF
NA	TRBV5-1	TRBJ1-1	CASSSQGNTEAFF
NA	TRBV19	TRBJ2-6	CASSFGNSGANVLTF